Each of the 23 T cell receptor beta chains below was sequenced from the same sample in a study of T cells after somatic rescue of genetic block. The data were produced by immunoSEQ multiplex PCR, yet TCRdb's version contains in-frame clones alone and is incomplete. This table holds 110,000 or so clones, around nine tenths found once. The sample consisted of peripheral blood mononuclear cells (PBMCs). These TCRs come from a woman aged 18-30 years.

The CDR3 nucleotides are TGTGCCAGCAGTTCGACAGGGAAATATGGCTACACCTTC. This encodes CASSSTGKYGYTF. This rearrangement joins TRBV6-6 to TRBJ1-2; TRBD1 matches at 7 bases. The CDR3 runs to 13 residues. Trimming removed 4 bases from V and 5 bases from J; junction bases left unmatched: 4. Germline assignment: CDR1 MNHNY and CDR2 SVGAGI (reference sequence).

The gene calls are TRBV7-9 and TRBJ2-1, with 9 nucleotides matching TRBD1. The trim removed 1 base at V and 8 bases at J, leaving 6 bases unmatched. Germline CDR1 and CDR2: SEHNR and FQNEAQ (reference sequence). The CDR3 is made up of 15 amino acids. CDR3 region: CASSLGDRDPDEQFF. Here the CDR3 DNA reads TGTGCCAGCAGCTTAGGGGACAGGGACCCCGATGAGCAGTTCTTC.

The rearrangement joins TRBV15 to TRBJ1-5, with TRBD1 as a possible D gene (5 bases). The CDR3 contains 15 residues. Trimming stripped 1 base from V and 1 base from J, with 8 bases between. Germline V gene data show CDR1 as LNHNV and CDR2 as YYDKDF (reference sequence). CDR3 sequence: CATSRARESNQPQHF. DNA of the CDR3: TGTGCCACCAGCAGAGCCAGGGAAAGCAATCAGCCCCAGCATTTT.

J is TRBJ2-3 and V is TRBV5-1; no definite D call. Trimming left V 1 base short and J 0 bases short, with 6 bases between. This CDR3 comprises 14 residues. CDR1 and CDR2 (germline): SGHRS, YFSETQ. The DNA for the CDR3 is TGCGCCAGCAGCTTGCCAGGAAGCACAGATACGCAGTATTTT. This translates into CASSLPGSTDTQYF.

The CDR3 is CASSESKALGYTF. The CDR3 region has the DNA TGTGCCAGCAGTGAATCTAAGGCACTGGGCTACACCTTC. The V gene is TRBV25-1, the J gene TRBJ1-2; D is uncertain. V lost 1 base and J lost 8, with 11 bases in between. The CDR3 contains 13 residues. CDR1 and CDR2 from the germline V gene are MGHDK and SYGVNS.

V is TRBV5-1 and J is TRBJ1-2; 7 positions match TRBD1. CDR1 and CDR2 (germline): SGHRS, YFSETQ. The V segment lost 3 bases and the J segment 8 bases; nucleotides outside the gene matches: 16. The CDR3 is 16 amino acids. CDR3 nucleotide sequence: TGCGCCAGCAGCTCCACTACCGGACAGGCTTTGCGGGGCTACACCTTC. It specifies CASSSTTGQALRGYTF.

The table lists this clone with a count of one. The chain joins TRBV5-6 to TRBJ1-2, with D possibly being TRBD1 (6 bases). The CDR3 has 14 amino acids. The germline V gene has CDR1 SGHDT and CDR2 YYEEEE. The V end was cut by 0 bases, the J end by 8 bases, with 14 bases between. The CDR3 sequence: CASSLAGGTYGYTF. For the CDR3, the DNA is TGTGCCAGCAGCTTGGCTGGAGGGACATACGGCTACACCTTC.

The sample holds a few counts of this clone. V gene TRBV9 combines with J gene TRBJ1-1; D gene ambiguous. V lost 0 bases and J 4 bases, leaving 7 bases between the germline ends. Germline loops: CDR1 SGDLS, CDR2 YYNGEE. This CDR3 is built from 13 residues. This CDR3 is CASSVEGGTEAFF. DNA for the CDR3: TGTGCCAGCAGCGTAGAGGGAGGCACTGAAGCTTTCTTT.

The chain has TRBV15 and TRBJ2-3; TRBD2 matches 11 bases. J lost 3 bases, V lost 3 bases, and 5 bases had no gene match. The CDR3 contains 16 residues. CDR1 LNHNV and CDR2 YYDKDF come from the germline V gene (reference sequence). Here the CDR3 reads CATSRGTSGSTDTQYF. The CDR3 bases are TGTGCCACCAGCAGGGGGACTAGCGGAAGTACAGATACGCAGTATTTT.

This rearrangement joins TRBV7-2 to TRBJ2-1, with TRBD2 identical over 10 bases. Trimming at V came to 0 bases and at J to 7 bases, leaving 9 bases not matched to a gene. Germline V gene lookup returns CDR1 SGHTA and CDR2 FQGNSA. The CDR3 has 17 amino acids. In DNA form, the CDR3 reads TGTGCCAGCAGCTTAGCGCGAGGTAGCGGGGGGTGGAATGAGCAGTTCTTC. Protein: CASSLARGSGGWNEQFF.

The chain has TRBV13 and TRBJ1-1; 9 bases line up with TRBD1. In germline, CDR1 is PRHDT, CDR2 FYEKMQ (reference sequence). The CDR3 is 14 amino acids. The J segment lost 7 bases and the V segment lost 4 bases, leaving 7 bases of the junction unmatched. This CDR3 reads CASSYRQGGSEAFF. The CDR3 DNA reads as TGTGCCAGCAGCTACCGACAGGGGGGGAGTGAAGCTTTCTTT.

The chain combines TRBV5-1 with TRBJ2-5, with TRBD1 matching 7 bases. The germline CDR1 and CDR2 sequences are SGHRS and YFSETQ. There are 13 residues in the CDR3. V lost 0 bases and J lost 5; bases outside the gene matches: 1. The CDR3: CASSLEGAETQYF. The CDR3 DNA is TGCGCCAGCAGCTTGGAGGGGGCGGAGACCCAGTACTTC.

This rearrangement joins TRBV10-3 to TRBJ2-3; unclear D gene. This CDR3 has 11 residues. Between the trimmed V and J ends, which lost 10 bases and 1 base, there was a span of 6 bases. Looked up from germline, CDR1 is ENHRY and CDR2 is SYGVKD. CDR3 nucleotides: TGTGCCAGTCCCGGCACAGATACGCAGTATTTT. Its protein product is CASPGTDTQYF.

This clone was recorded only once. The V gene is TRBV5-6, the J gene TRBJ2-1, with TRBD2 matching over 10 bases. The CDR3 spans 15 residues. The trim removed 4 bases at V and 3 bases at J, leaving 4 bases unmatched. CDR1 SGHDT and CDR2 YYEEEE come from the germline V gene. The CDR3 bases are TGTGCCAGCAGCCTCGGACTAGCGGACTACAATGAGCAGTTCTTC. Its protein is CASSLGLADYNEQFF.

The chain couples TRBV7-2 to TRBJ1-3; TRBD1 matches 9 bases. Germline CDR1 and CDR2: SGHTA and FQGNSA. CDR3 size: 16 residues. With V trimmed by 1 base and J by 2 bases, 3 bases remained unmatched. The CDR3 loop reads CASSLDGTGTGNTIYF. CDR3 nucleotide sequence: TGTGCCAGCAGCTTAGACGGGACAGGGACTGGAAACACCATATATTTT.

CDR3 DNA: TGCGCCAGCAGGCCGGGGGGGTCCACCGGGGAGCTGTTTTTT. Its translation: CASRPGGSTGELFF. V gene TRBV5-1 combines with J gene TRBJ2-2; 8 positions match TRBD2. This CDR3 is 14 amino acids long. Unmatched junction bases numbered 4, after V lost 5 bases and J lost 4 bases. CDR1 is SGHRS, CDR2 YFSETQ, per germline.

The chain has TRBV7-9 and TRBJ1-3, with D perhaps TRBD1 (5 bases). The CDR3 spans 14 residues. Trimming took 10 bases from V and 0 from J, leaving 13 bases between them. Germline lookup yields CDR1 SEHNR and CDR2 FQNEAQ (reference sequence). The CDR3 sequence: CATGDVRSGNTIYF. The CDR3, as DNA: TGTGCCACGGGGGATGTCCGCTCTGGAAACACCATATATTTT.

J is TRBJ2-3 and V is TRBV28, with a possible D match to TRBD2 (6 bases). V lost 5 bases to trimming and J lost 4 bases, with 13 bases between them. Per the germline V gene, CDR1 is MDHEN and CDR2 is SYDVKM. This CDR3 spans 14 amino acids. CDR3: CASSPLTSSDTQYF. In nucleotides, the CDR3 is TGTGCCAGCAGTCCCCTGACTAGTTCAGATACGCAGTATTTT.

The V and J genes are TRBV6-5 and TRBJ2-7; a weak D match, TRBD1 (6 bases). Germline V lookup: CDR1 MNHEY, CDR2 SVGAGI. Trimming pared 8 bases from V and 0 bases from J, leaving 11 bases between. This CDR3 contains 13 residues. CDR3 sequence: CASFGQFSYEQYF. The DNA of the CDR3 is TGTGCCAGCTTCGGACAGTTCTCCTACGAGCAGTACTTC.

J is TRBJ1-2 and V is TRBV19; TRBD1 is a possible D gene (5 bases). This CDR3 has 14 residues. Germline V gene sequence: CDR1 LNHDA, CDR2 SQIVND (reference sequence). The V end lost 3 bases, the J end lost 10 bases, and 18 bases lay between the germline ends. The DNA of the CDR3 is TGTGCCAGTAGTATCGCGGGACTTAATCAAATCTACACCTTC. Protein product: CASSIAGLNQIYTF. The full variable domain, completed using reference TRBV19 and TRBJ1-2, is DGGITQSPKYLFRKEGQNVTLSCEQNLNHDAMYWYRQDPGQGLRLIYYSQIVNDFQKGDIAEGYSVSREKKESFPLTVTSAQKNPTAFYLCASSIAGLNQIYTFGSGTRLTVV.

V is TRBV11-2 and J is TRBJ2-7; maybe TRBD2 (5 bases). V lost 5 bases, J lost 3 bases, and 5 bases lay in between. Looked up from germline, CDR1 is SGHAT and CDR2 is FQNNGV. This CDR3 comprises 11 residues. CDR3 protein: CASSEGYEQYF. As DNA, the CDR3 is TGTGCCAGCAGCGAGGGCTACGAGCAGTACTTC.

V usage is TRBV29-1 and J usage is TRBJ2-1; D may be TRBD1 (6 bases). This CDR3 has 13 amino acids. Trimming stripped 4 bases from V and 3 bases from J, with 10 bases between. Germline lookup yields CDR1 SQVTM and CDR2 ANQGSEA. CDR3 sequence: CSVAGAVYNEQFF. CDR3 sequence (DNA): TGCAGCGTTGCAGGGGCGGTCTACAATGAGCAGTTCTTC.

This clone was found once. This chain joins TRBV30 and TRBJ2-7, with a tentative D call TRBD2 (5 bases). Germline CDR1 is GTSNPN and CDR2 is SVGIG (reference sequence). The CDR3 is 13 amino acids. The V and J ends lost 2 bases and 6 bases respectively, with 14 bases between them. CDR3 nucleotides: TGTGCCTGGAGTCCCACCCCTCGGGGCGAGCAGTACTTC. This translates into CAWSPTPRGEQYF.